This is a list of T cell receptor beta chains from one sample in a study of human T cells and chemical hapten exposure. TCRdb reanalysed the RACE reads using MiXCR and keeps one entry per CDR3 protein. This table holds tens of thousands of distinct CDR3 sequences, 6.5% to 9% found once. Sequencing was done on a sample of whole blood. These receptors were taken from a human donor in good health. Some clones in this sample may be carry-over from other donors' samples. The CDR3 runs from the conserved cysteine through the conserved F or W. The D gene is left open where the match is weak. Only some rows state a clone size, as once, few, many or a class for expanded clones.

d_gene	v_gene	abundance	j_gene	CDR3aa	CDR3nt
NA	TRBV29-1	many	TRBJ1-1	CSVSFTAVPGSTEAFF	TGCAGCGTTTCATTTACGGCGGTGCCGGGGAGCACTGAAGCTTTCTTT
NA	TRBV7-8	few	TRBJ1-1	CASSSPLGTVAEAFF	TGTGCCAGCAGCTCCCCTTTGGGGACGGTGGCTGAAGCTTTCTTT
NA	TRBV27	many	TRBJ1-2	CASGGTYGYTF	TGTGCCAGCGGCGGGACCTATGGCTACACCTTC
NA	TRBV15	NA	TRBJ1-2	CATSRGEGYYGYTF	TGTGCCACCAGCAGAGGTGAGGGCTACTATGGCTACACCTTC
TRBD2	TRBV7-2	NA	TRBJ2-3	CASSLSWTSGGADTQYF	TGTGCCAGCAGCTTATCCTGGACTAGCGGGGGCGCAGATACGCAGTATTTT
TRBD1	TRBV28	NA	TRBJ1-5	CASGQGGDSNQPQHF	TGTGCCAGCGGACAGGGGGGGGATAGCAATCAGCCCCAGCATTTT
NA	TRBV5-1	NA	TRBJ2-2	CASSLGAGELFF	TGCGCCAGCAGCTTGGGAGCCGGGGAGCTGTTTTTT
TRBD2	TRBV7-8	NA	TRBJ2-1	CASSSRLAGGPLISYNEQFF	TGTGCCAGCAGCTCTAGACTAGCGGGAGGGCCTCTAATCTCCTACAATGAGCAGTTCTTC
NA	TRBV27	many	TRBJ1-6	CASSFEDRNSPLHF	TGTGCCAGCAGTTTCGAAGACAGGAATTCACCCCTCCACTTT
NA	TRBV29-1	many	TRBJ1-2	CSVDPTDDNYGYTF	TGCAGCGTTGACCCGACAGACGATAACTATGGCTACACCTTC